The 27 T cell receptor beta chains below were found in one sample sequenced in a study of T cell responses to AZD1222 COVID-19 vaccine. TCRdb keeps only in-frame clones here, not all; method: immunoSEQ multiplex PCR. The sample has about 190,000 clones; roughly 90% are singletons. Sequenced material: peripheral blood, taken on day 0 of AZD1222 vaccination. The receptors originated from an adult in good health.

The chain joins TRBV20-1 to TRBJ1-3; D is unclear. This CDR3 has 14 amino acids. Germline V gives CDR1 DFQATT, CDR2 SNEGSKA (reference sequence). V was shortened by 4 bases and J by 0 bases, with 10 bases between the two germline ends. CDR3 in amino acids: CSAIDLSSGNTIYF. The CDR3 bases are TGCAGTGCTATTGACTTGAGCTCTGGAAACACCATATATTTT.

The chain joins TRBV7-3 to TRBJ2-3; tentatively, D is TRBD2 (5 bases). The V gene's germline CDR1 is SGHTA and CDR2 FQGTGA. This CDR3 spans 16 amino acids. V lost 5 bases and J 0 bases, leaving 15 bases between the germline ends. The CDR3 protein is CASSPGSPLSTDTQYF. The CDR3, as DNA: TGTGCCAGCAGCCCGGGATCTCCTCTTAGCACAGATACGCAGTATTTT.

The chain recombines TRBV29-1 with TRBJ1-1; perhaps TRBD1 as D (5 bases). Germline assignment: CDR1 SQVTM and CDR2 ANQGSEA. The V and J ends lost 3 bases and 3 bases respectively, with 8 bases between them. There are 12 residues in the CDR3. In DNA form, the CDR3 reads TGCAGCGTTGAGGACATCGACACTGAAGCTTTCTTT. It encodes CSVEDIDTEAFF.

The chain employs TRBV4-2 and TRBJ1-5, with 7 bases that match TRBD1. V was clipped by 1 base and J by 2 bases; unmatched bases: 11. The CDR3 consists of 18 residues. CDR1 and CDR2 from the germline V gene are LGHNA and YNFKEQ. The CDR3 DNA reads TGTGCCAGCAGCCAAGGGAACAGGGGCCCGCTGGGCAATCAGCCCCAGCATTTT. Encoded protein: CASSQGNRGPLGNQPQHF.

The rearrangement joins TRBV5-5 to TRBJ2-7; 9 bases agree with TRBD1. V dropped 4 bases and J dropped 1; count of bases not matched to a gene: 6. This CDR3 is 15 amino acids long. Germline assignment: CDR1 SGHKS and CDR2 YYEKEE (reference sequence). The CDR3 sequence is CASSPRGTGSYEQYF. In DNA form, the CDR3 reads TGTGCCAGCAGCCCGCGAGGGACAGGGTCCTACGAGCAGTACTTC.

The gene calls are TRBV7-2 and TRBJ1-2; no clear D. Germline values: CDR1 SGHTA, CDR2 FQGNSA. The germline V and J ends were trimmed by 0 bases and 8 bases, with 16 bases remaining between them. The CDR3 covers 15 residues. This chain's CDR3 is CASSLAQAGTGGYTF. The CDR3 nucleotides read TGTGCCAGCAGCTTAGCGCAGGCCGGTACGGGCGGCTACACCTTC.

The chain has TRBV27 and TRBJ1-5; no clear D. V was trimmed by 2 bases and J by 0 bases, leaving 14 bases between them. CDR1 is MNHEY, CDR2 SMNVEV, per germline (reference sequence). This CDR3 spans 17 amino acids. The CDR3 protein is CASSLVGRADSNQPQHF. As DNA, the CDR3 is TGTGCCAGCAGTTTAGTCGGTAGGGCAGATAGCAATCAGCCCCAGCATTTT.

This chain links TRBV18 with TRBJ1-4, with D tentatively TRBD1 (6 bases). Germline lookup yields CDR1 KGHSH and CDR2 LQKENI. The CDR3 extends over 12 amino acids. Trimming stripped 0 bases from V and 10 bases from J, with 6 bases between. CDR3 coding DNA: TGTGCCAGCTCACCACCAGGGGGAAAACTGTTTTTT. This encodes CASSPPGGKLFF.

The CDR3 nucleotides read TGTGCCAGCTCACCATCCCGCCAGGGACACGGGGAGCTGTTTTTT. Translated: CASSPSRQGHGELFF. V usage is TRBV18 and J usage is TRBJ2-2; TRBD1 might be the D (6 bases). V was pared by 2 bases and J by 7 bases, with 14 bases between. The CDR3 loop spans 15 amino acids. Germline V gene lookup returns CDR1 KGHSH and CDR2 LQKENI. The full variable domain, completed using reference TRBV18 and TRBJ2-2, is NAGVMQNPRHLVRRRGQEARLRCSPMKGHSHVYWYRQLPEEGLKFMVYLQKENIIDESGMPKERFSAEFPKEGPSILRIQQVVRGDSAAYFCASSPSRQGHGELFFGEGSRLTVL.

V usage is TRBV9 and J usage is TRBJ2-1; 12 positions match TRBD2. The CDR3 is made up of 18 amino acids. The J segment lost 2 bases and the V segment lost 0 bases, leaving 6 bases of the junction unmatched. Germline-derived CDR1 and CDR2 are SGDLS and YYNGEE. CDR3 sequence reads: CASSVETLAGGTYNEQFF. Here the CDR3 DNA reads TGTGCCAGCAGCGTAGAGACCCTAGCGGGGGGGACCTACAATGAGCAGTTCTTC. Combining the CDR3 with reference TRBV9 and TRBJ2-1 gives the whole variable domain DSGVTQTPKHLITATGQRVTLRCSPRSGDLSVYWYQQSLDQGLQFLIQYYNGEERAKGNILERFSAQQFPDLHSELNLSSLELGDSALYFCASSVETLAGGTYNEQFFGPGTRLTVL.

This clone was observed a single time. As DNA, the CDR3 is TGTGCCAGCAGGGACAGGGCCGGGACAGTGTTTGAAAAACTGTTTTTT. It yields the protein CASRDRAGTVFEKLFF. The chain carries TRBV2 and TRBJ1-4; TRBD1 matches 8 bases. Germline assignment: CDR1 SNHLY and CDR2 FYNNEI. The V gene end was trimmed by 6 bases and the J gene end by 7 bases; junction bases not matched to a gene: 13. This CDR3 spans 16 amino acids. The entire variable domain, with the rest obtained from reference TRBV2 and TRBJ1-4, is as follows: EPEVTQTPSHQVTQMGQEVILRCVPISNHLYFYWYRQILGQKVEFLVSFYNNEISEKSEIFDDQFSVERPDGSNFTLKIRSTKLEDSAMYFCASRDRAGTVFEKLFFGSGTQLSVL.

This chain links TRBV28 with TRBJ1-4, with TRBD1 as a possible D gene (5 bases). The CDR3 runs to 14 residues. CDR1 and CDR2 from the germline V gene are MDHEN and SYDVKM. Deletions cut 5 bases from V and 7 bases from J, with 14 bases between. CDR3 DNA: TGTGCCAGCAGTACTCGGGGCACGGGTGAAAAACTGTTTTTT. Translating it yields CASSTRGTGEKLFF. Together with reference TRBV28 and TRBJ1-4, the CDR3 gives the full variable domain: DVKVTQSSRYLVKRTGEKVFLECVQDMDHENMFWYRQDPGLGLRLIYFSYDVKMKEKGDIPEGYSVSREKKERFSLILESASTNQTSMYLCASSTRGTGEKLFFGSGTQLSVL.

The chain carries TRBV2 and TRBJ1-2, with TRBD1 matching 7 bases. The J segment lost 4 bases and the V segment lost 6 bases, leaving 8 bases of the junction unmatched. Germline-derived CDR1 and CDR2 are SNHLY and FYNNEI. There are 14 residues in the CDR3. The CDR3 DNA follows: TGTGCCAGCAGCTACGTGGGACAGACCTATGGCTACACCTTC. Protein product: CASSYVGQTYGYTF.

This chain connects TRBV10-3 to TRBJ2-3, with TRBD2 matching over 10 bases. V dropped 3 bases and J dropped 4; count of bases not matched to a gene: 7. This CDR3 has 16 amino acids. Germline V CDR1 and CDR2: ENHRY, SYGVKD. The CDR3 region is CAISDSSGGAPDTQYF. The CDR3 nucleotides are TGTGCCATCAGTGACTCCAGCGGGGGGGCCCCAGATACGCAGTATTTT.

This chain links TRBV5-4 with TRBJ2-1, with 9 bases fitting TRBD2. Germline V CDR1 and CDR2: SGHNT, YYREEE (reference sequence). This CDR3 is built from 17 residues. V shed 0 bases, J shed 2 bases, and the junction held 6 bases outside the gene matches. The CDR3 DNA is TGTGCCAGCAGCTTGGATAGAGCGGGAGGCACCTACAATGAGCAGTTCTTC. Translation: CASSLDRAGGTYNEQFF.

The chain employs TRBV19 and TRBJ1-6; no clear D gene. Germline CDR1 LNHDA, CDR2 SQIVND (reference sequence). V was cut by 3 bases and J by 5 bases, with 14 bases left in between. CDR3 length equals 16 residues. The CDR3 DNA follows: TGTGCCAGTAGTATTTGGTGGACCGTTGATAATTCACCCCTCCACTTT. Translation gives CASSIWWTVDNSPLHF.

The chain uses TRBV5-4 and TRBJ1-1; 7 bases line up with TRBD1. This CDR3 spans 15 amino acids. Trimming took 0 bases from V and 3 from J; bases not matched to a gene: 5. CDR1 and CDR2 from the germline V gene are SGHNT and YYREEE (reference sequence). The CDR3 region is CASSLEGAGDTEAFF. The DNA for the CDR3 is TGTGCCAGCAGCTTGGAGGGGGCTGGGGACACTGAAGCTTTCTTT.

CDR3 nucleotide sequence: TGTGCCAGCAGCTTACTAATAGCGGGACCTACCTACGAGCAGTACTTC. Protein: CASSLLIAGPTYEQYF. V is TRBV7-2 and J is TRBJ2-7; TRBD2 matches 8 bases. From germline, CDR1 is SGHTA and CDR2 FQGNSA. The CDR3 has 16 amino acids. V shed 2 bases and J 2 bases; nucleotides not matched to a gene: 8. Together with reference TRBV7-2 and TRBJ2-7, the CDR3 gives the full variable domain: GAGVSQSPSNKVTEKGKDVELRCDPISGHTALYWYRQSLGQGLEFLIYFQGNSAPDKSGLPSDRFSAERTGGSVSTLTIQRTQQEDSAVYLCASSLLIAGPTYEQYFGPGTRLTVT.

This chain uses TRBV5-4 with TRBJ2-7; TRBD2 matches 14 bases. CDR3 length: 16 residues. The V gene's germline CDR1 is SGHNT and CDR2 YYREEE (reference sequence). J gave up 3 bases and V 0 bases, and 2 bases lay outside the gene matches. The CDR3 region is CASSLGTSGRLYEQYF. CDR3 coding DNA: TGTGCCAGCAGCTTGGGGACTAGCGGGAGGCTCTACGAGCAGTACTTC.

This clone has a handful of counts. The CDR3 nucleotides are TGTGCCAGCAGCACAACGGGACTAGCGGCTTACAATGAGCAGTTCTTC. Its protein product is CASSTTGLAAYNEQFF. The V and J genes are TRBV11-3 and TRBJ2-1, with 11 bases matching TRBD2. Germline V lookup: CDR1 SGHNT, CDR2 YENEEA. Trimming took 5 bases from V and 4 from J; bases not matched to a gene: 7. This CDR3 is 16 amino acids long.

This chain connects TRBV6-2 or TRBV6-3 to TRBJ2-5; 13 positions agree with TRBD2. Germline CDR1 MNHEY, CDR2 SVGEGT. The trim removed 5 bases at V and 6 bases at J, leaving 12 bases unmatched. CDR3 size: 17 residues. CDR3 residues: CASSDATSGGAGKTQYF. The CDR3 coding sequence is TGTGCCAGCAGTGACGCTACTAGCGGGGGGGCCGGGAAGACCCAGTACTTC.

The chain links TRBV6-1 to TRBJ1-3, with D unresolved. The ends were cut back, 1 base at V and 0 bases at J, with 13 bases in the middle. The CDR3 has 17 amino acids. Looked up from germline, CDR1 is MNHNS and CDR2 is SASEGT. The CDR3 reads CASSEVVTHSSGNTIYF. CDR3 nucleotides: TGTGCCAGCAGTGAAGTCGTAACCCACAGCTCTGGAAACACCATATATTTT.

This clone came up a few times. The genes are TRBV10-3 and TRBJ1-1; 11 nucleotides match TRBD1. This CDR3 comprises 16 residues. V lost 2 bases to trimming and J lost 1 base; unmatched junction nucleotides: 3. Looked up from germline, CDR1 is ENHRY and CDR2 is SYGVKD. CDR3 DNA sequence: TGTGCCATCAGTGAGCGGACAGGGGGCGCGAACACTGAAGCTTTCTTT. Its translation: CAISERTGGANTEAFF.

The chain links TRBV5-4 to TRBJ2-7, with 8 positions matching TRBD1. This CDR3 contains 15 residues. Germline V gene data show CDR1 as SGHNT and CDR2 as YYREEE (reference sequence). After removal of 4 bases from V and 0 bases from J, the junction contained 6 bases not matched to a gene. The CDR3 DNA is TGTGCCAGCAGCCCAGGACAGGGTAGCTCCTACGAGCAGTACTTC. It specifies CASSPGQGSSYEQYF.

The chain is built from TRBV13 and TRBJ2-7; D is undetermined. CDR1 is PRHDT, CDR2 FYEKMQ, per germline (reference sequence). V was trimmed by 3 bases and J by 3 bases, leaving 9 bases between them. This CDR3 is built from 13 residues. This chain's CDR3 is CASSFSLSYEQYF. CDR3 nucleotides: TGTGCCAGCAGCTTTAGCCTTAGCTACGAGCAGTACTTC.

The chain combines TRBV10-3 with TRBJ2-2; 7 nucleotides agree with TRBD1. Per germline, CDR1 ENHRY and CDR2 SYGVKD. V trimming: 6 bases; J trimming: 5 bases; junction bases outside the gene matches: 12. CDR3 length: 16 amino acids. This CDR3 is CAISPVTGPRTGELFF. CDR3 in DNA: TGTGCCATCAGCCCCGTGACAGGGCCGAGGACCGGGGAGCTGTTTTTT.

The chain joins TRBV7-8 to TRBJ2-7, with 8 bases that match TRBD1. The germline V gene encodes CDR1 SGHVS and CDR2 FQNEAQ. V lost 5 bases to trimming and J lost 5 bases; unmatched junction nucleotides: 11. The CDR3 contains 15 residues. The CDR3 loop reads CASSPTDRGGHEQYF. CDR3 bases: TGTGCCAGCAGCCCAACAGACAGGGGTGGCCACGAGCAGTACTTC.